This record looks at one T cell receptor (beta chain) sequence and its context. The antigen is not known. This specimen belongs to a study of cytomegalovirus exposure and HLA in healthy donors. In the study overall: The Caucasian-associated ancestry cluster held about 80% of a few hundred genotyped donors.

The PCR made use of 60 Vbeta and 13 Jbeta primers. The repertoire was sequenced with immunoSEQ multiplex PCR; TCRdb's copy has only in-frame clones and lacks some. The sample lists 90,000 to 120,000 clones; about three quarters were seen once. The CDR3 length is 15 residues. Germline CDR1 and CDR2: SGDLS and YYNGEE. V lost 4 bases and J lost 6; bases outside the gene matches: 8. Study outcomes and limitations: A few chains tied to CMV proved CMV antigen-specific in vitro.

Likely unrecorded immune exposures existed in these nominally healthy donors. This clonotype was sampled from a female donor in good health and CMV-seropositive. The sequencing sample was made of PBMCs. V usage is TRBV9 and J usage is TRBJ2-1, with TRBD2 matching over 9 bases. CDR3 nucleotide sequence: TGTGCCAGCAGCCCTCGGCGGGAGGGTCCCAATGAGCAGTTCTTC. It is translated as CASSPRREGPNEQFF.